Below, one T cell receptor (beta chain) is given with its context. These data originate in a study of blood T cell repertoires in COVID-19. Germline V gene data show CDR1 as MRHNA and CDR2 as SNTAGT. V dropped 5 bases and J dropped 1 base, with 12 bases sitting between them. There are 16 residues in the CDR3. The method was immunoSEQ multiplex PCR; TCRdb's version includes in-frame clones alone and lacks a portion of them. The sample yields 250,000 to 300,000 clones, around 89% seen once. The TCR was taken from a man aged 35 to 55 who had recovered from COVID-19. Sequencing used PBMCs or T cells enriched from blood (not recorded which). The chain recombines TRBV6-4 with TRBJ2-6; possibly TRBD1 for D (6 bases). The CDR3 loop reads CASSREDRSGANVLTF. DNA for the CDR3: TGTGCCAGCAGTAGAGAGGACAGATCTGGGGCCAACGTCCTGACTTTC.